These T cell receptor beta chains were read from a single sample in a study of control samples from healthy donors and cancer patients. Only in-frame clones appear in the TCRdb table, and some are missing; sequencing was by immunoSEQ multiplex PCR. The sample carries some 150,000 clones, roughly 92% recorded once. The sample taken for sequencing was blood. These receptors came from a man between 50 and 59 years old in good health. Each CDR3 is given with its conserved first and last residue. The D gene is left open where the match is weak.

j_call v_call cdr3_length d_call cdr3_aa cdr3_nt
TRBJ2-2 TRBV11-2 16 TRBD2 CASSLGSSGITGELFF TGTGCCAGCAGCTTAGGTTCTAGCGGTATAACCGGGGAGCTGTTTTTT
TRBJ2-7 TRBV2 12 . CASKVGDAEQYF TGTGCCAGCAAAGTGGGGGACGCCGAGCAGTACTTC
TRBJ1-2 TRBV28 15 TRBD1 CASGDRGRSNYGYTF TGTGCCAGCGGAGACAGGGGGCGATCCAACTATGGCTACACCTTC
TRBJ2-1 TRBV6-1 15 TRBD1 CASSDGTGFNNEQFF TGTGCCAGCAGTGATGGGACAGGGTTCAACAATGAGCAGTTCTTC
TRBJ1-1 TRBV7-9 12 . CACHRGPTEAFF TGTGCCTGCCATCGGGGCCCGACTGAAGCTTTCTTT
TRBJ2-3 TRBV28 18 TRBD1 CASSSNRDRGNPPFTQYF TGTGCCAGCAGTTCAAACCGGGACAGGGGGAACCCGCCCTTTACGCAGTATTTT
TRBJ1-6 TRBV2 15 TRBD1 CASSRTGGGNSPLHF TGTGCCAGCAGTCGGACAGGGGGCGGTAATTCACCCCTCCACTTT
TRBJ1-5 TRBV24-1 14 . CATSDLPGNQPQHF TGTGCCACCAGTGATTTGCCGGGAAATCAGCCCCAGCATTTT
TRBJ2-5 TRBV19 15 . CASSPIGSQGETQYF TGTGCCAGTAGTCCCATCGGGAGCCAGGGGGAGACCCAGTACTTC
TRBJ2-1 TRBV7-2 15 TRBD2 CASSPNSGRANEQFF TGTGCCAGCAGCCCCAACAGCGGGAGGGCTAATGAGCAGTTCTTC
TRBJ2-1 TRBV19 15 . CASKGARKGINEQFF TGTGCCAGTAAAGGAGCGAGAAAAGGGATCAATGAGCAGTTCTTC